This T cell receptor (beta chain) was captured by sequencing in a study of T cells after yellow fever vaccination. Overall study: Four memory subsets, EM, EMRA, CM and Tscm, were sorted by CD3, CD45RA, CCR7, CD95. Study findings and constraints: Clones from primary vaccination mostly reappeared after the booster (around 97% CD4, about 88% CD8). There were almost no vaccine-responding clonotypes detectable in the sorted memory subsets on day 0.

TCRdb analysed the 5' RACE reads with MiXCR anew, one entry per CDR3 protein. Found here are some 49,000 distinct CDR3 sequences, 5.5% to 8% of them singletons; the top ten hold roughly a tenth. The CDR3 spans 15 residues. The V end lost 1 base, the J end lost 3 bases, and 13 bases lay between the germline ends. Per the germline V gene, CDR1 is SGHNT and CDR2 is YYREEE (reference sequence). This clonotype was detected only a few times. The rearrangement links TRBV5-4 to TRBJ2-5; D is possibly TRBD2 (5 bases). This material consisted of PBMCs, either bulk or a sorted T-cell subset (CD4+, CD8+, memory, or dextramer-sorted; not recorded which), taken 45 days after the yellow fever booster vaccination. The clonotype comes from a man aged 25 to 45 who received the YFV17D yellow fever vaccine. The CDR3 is CASSLTRVGEETQYF. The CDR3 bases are TGTGCCAGCAGCTTGACGAGGGTTGGCGAAGAGACCCAGTACTTC. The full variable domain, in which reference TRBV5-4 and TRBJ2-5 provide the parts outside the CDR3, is ETGVTQSPTHLIKTRGQQVTLRCSSQSGHNTVSWYQQALGQGPQFIFQYYREEENGRGNFPPRFSGLQFPNYSSELNVNALELDDSALYLCASSLTRVGEETQYFGPGTRLLVL.